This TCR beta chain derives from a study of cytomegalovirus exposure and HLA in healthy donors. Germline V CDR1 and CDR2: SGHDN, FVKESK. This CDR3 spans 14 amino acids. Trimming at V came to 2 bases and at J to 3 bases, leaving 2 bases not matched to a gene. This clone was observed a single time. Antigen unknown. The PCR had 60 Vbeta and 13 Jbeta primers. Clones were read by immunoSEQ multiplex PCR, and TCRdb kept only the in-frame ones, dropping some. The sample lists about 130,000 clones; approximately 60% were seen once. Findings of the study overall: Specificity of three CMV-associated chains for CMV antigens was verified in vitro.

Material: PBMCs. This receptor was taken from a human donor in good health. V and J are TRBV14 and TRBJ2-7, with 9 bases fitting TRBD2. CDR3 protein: CASSQLAGVYEQYF. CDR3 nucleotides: TGTGCCAGCAGCCAATTAGCGGGAGTCTACGAGCAGTACTTC.